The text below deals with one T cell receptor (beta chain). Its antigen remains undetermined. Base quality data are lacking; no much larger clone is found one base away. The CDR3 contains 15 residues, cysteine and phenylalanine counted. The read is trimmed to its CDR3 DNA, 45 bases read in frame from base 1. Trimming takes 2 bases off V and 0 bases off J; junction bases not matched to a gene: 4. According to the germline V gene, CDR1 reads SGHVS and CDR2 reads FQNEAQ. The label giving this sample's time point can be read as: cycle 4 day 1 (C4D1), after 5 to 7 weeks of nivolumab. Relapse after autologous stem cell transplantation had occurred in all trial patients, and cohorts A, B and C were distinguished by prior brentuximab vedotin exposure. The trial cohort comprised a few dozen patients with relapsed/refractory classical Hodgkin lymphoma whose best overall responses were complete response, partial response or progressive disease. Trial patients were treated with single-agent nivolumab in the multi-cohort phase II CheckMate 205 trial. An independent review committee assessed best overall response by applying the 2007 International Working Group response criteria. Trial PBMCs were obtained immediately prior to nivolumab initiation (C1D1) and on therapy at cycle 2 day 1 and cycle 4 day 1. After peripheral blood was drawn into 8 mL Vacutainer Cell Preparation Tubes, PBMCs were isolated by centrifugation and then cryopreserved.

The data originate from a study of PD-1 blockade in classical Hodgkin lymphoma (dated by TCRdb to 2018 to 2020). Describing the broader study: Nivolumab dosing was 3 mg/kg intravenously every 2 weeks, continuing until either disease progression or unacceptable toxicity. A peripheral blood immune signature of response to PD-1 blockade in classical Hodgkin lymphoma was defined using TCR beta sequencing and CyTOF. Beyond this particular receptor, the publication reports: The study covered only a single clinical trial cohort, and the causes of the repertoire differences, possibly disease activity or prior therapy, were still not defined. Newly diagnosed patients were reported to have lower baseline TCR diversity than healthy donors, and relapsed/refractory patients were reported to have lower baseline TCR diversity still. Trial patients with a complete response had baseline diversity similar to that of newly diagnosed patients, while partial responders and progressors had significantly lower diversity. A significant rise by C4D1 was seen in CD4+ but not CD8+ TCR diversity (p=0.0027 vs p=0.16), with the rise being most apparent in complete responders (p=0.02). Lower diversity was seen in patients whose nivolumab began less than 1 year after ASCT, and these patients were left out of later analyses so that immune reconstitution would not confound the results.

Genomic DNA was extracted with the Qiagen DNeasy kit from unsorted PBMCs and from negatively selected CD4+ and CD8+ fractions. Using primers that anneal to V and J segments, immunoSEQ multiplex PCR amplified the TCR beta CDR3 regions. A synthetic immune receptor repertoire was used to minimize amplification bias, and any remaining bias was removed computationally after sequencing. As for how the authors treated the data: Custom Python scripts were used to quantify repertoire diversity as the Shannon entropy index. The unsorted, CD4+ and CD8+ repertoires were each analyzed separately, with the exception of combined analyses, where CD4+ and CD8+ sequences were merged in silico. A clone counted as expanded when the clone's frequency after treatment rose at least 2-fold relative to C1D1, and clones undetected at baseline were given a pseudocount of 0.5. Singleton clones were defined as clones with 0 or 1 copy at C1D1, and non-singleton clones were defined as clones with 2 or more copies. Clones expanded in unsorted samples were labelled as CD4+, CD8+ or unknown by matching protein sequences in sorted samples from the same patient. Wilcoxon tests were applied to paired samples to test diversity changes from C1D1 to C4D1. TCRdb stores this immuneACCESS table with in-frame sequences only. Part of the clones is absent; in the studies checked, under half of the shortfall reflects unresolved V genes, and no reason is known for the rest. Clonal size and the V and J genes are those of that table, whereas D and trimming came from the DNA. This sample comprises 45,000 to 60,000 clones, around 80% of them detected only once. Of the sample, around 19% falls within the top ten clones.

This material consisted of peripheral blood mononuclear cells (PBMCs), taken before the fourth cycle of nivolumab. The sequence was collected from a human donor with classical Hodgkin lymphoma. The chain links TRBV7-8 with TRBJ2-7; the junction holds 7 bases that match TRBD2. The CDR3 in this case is CASSLRPSGSYEQYF. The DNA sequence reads TGTGCCAGCAGCTTACGGCCTAGCGGCTCCTACGAGCAGTACTTC.